Following are 10 T cell receptor beta chains from one sample sequenced in a study of T cells in Graves' hyperthyroidism and ophthalmopathy. What was amplified from RNA transcripts were TCR beta CDR3 regions. During a first-round RT-PCR of the TCR CDR3, the HTBI primer set was used. Each CDR3 protein is one row after TCRdb ran MiXCR on the multiplex PCR reads. This table has 300,000 to 450,000 distinct CDR3 sequences, 13% to 15% appearing once. The material sequenced was blood. The source of these receptors is a woman between 25 and 40 years old with Graves' ophthalmopathy.

This clonotype was picked up many times. The chain recombines TRBV20-1 with TRBJ2-1; 8 bases map to TRBD2. Germline V lookup: CDR1 DFQATT, CDR2 SNEGSKA (reference sequence). Trimming at V came to 5 bases and at J to 4 bases, leaving 7 bases not matched to a gene. CDR3 length: 14 residues. CDR3 amino acids: CSARTSGLYNEQFF. In DNA, the CDR3 is TGCAGTGCTCGTACTAGCGGACTATACAATGAGCAGTTCTTC.

This clonotype came up once. A much bigger clone sits one base away, suggesting this may be a read error. This chain joins TRBV27 and TRBJ2-7; 10 bases line up with TRBD2. Germline V gene lookup returns CDR1 MNHEY and CDR2 SMNVEV (reference sequence). Trimming removed 5 bases from V and 7 bases from J; junction bases left unmatched: 11. The CDR3 loop spans 15 amino acids. CDR3 in DNA: TGTGCCAGCAGTCAAGCAAGCGGGGGGGCGTATGAGCAGTACTTC. Its protein is CASSQASGGAYEQYF.

This chain joins TRBV12-3 or TRBV12-4 and TRBJ2-1, with D unresolved. V was shortened by 7 bases and J by 7 bases, with 14 bases between the two germline ends. The CDR3 is made up of 13 amino acids. The CDR3 protein is CASTPVGPNEQFF. For the CDR3, the DNA is TGTGCCAGCACCCCCGTAGGGCCGAATGAGCAGTTCTTC.

This clonotype was seen at least ten times. The chain links TRBV5-1 to TRBJ2-1, with D possibly being TRBD1 or TRBD2 (5 bases each). CDR1 is SGHRS, CDR2 YFSETQ, per germline. The CDR3 sequence is 14 residues long. The V end lost 2 bases, the J end lost 6 bases, and 12 bases lay between the germline ends. CDR3 sequence reads: CASSFEGSSNEQFF. CDR3 in DNA: TGCGCCAGCAGCTTCGAGGGGAGTAGCAATGAGCAGTTCTTC.

This clonotype has a count of ten or more. The chain has TRBV28 and TRBJ1-2; 7 nucleotides line up with TRBD1. The CDR3 sequence is 15 residues long. V was pared by 4 bases and J by 4 bases, with 9 bases of the junction left unmatched. Germline V gives CDR1 MDHEN, CDR2 SYDVKM. CDR3 in amino acids: CASSSPTGNIYGYTF. The CDR3 bases are TGTGCCAGCAGTTCTCCGACAGGGAATATCTATGGCTACACCTTC.

This clonotype was seen more than once but under ten times. This chain links TRBV6-1 with TRBJ2-1, with D possibly being TRBD2 (6 bases). Per germline, CDR1 MNHNS and CDR2 SASEGT. Trimming pared 6 bases from V and 5 bases from J, leaving 11 bases between. This CDR3 is built from 13 residues. The CDR3 reads CASSRDFNNEQFF. CDR3 in DNA: TGTGCCAGCAGCAGGGACTTCAACAATGAGCAGTTCTTC.

Many counts were recorded for this clonotype. V and J are TRBV27 and TRBJ1-3, with unresolved D. The ends were cut back, 3 bases at V and 2 bases at J, with 5 bases in the middle. The CDR3 has 13 residues. Germline CDR1 MNHEY, CDR2 SMNVEV (reference sequence). CDR3 region: CASSLTAGNTIYF. The CDR3 bases are TGTGCCAGCAGTTTGACGGCTGGAAACACCATATATTTT.

In this sample, this clonotype turned up a few times. The DNA of the CDR3 is TGTGCCACCAGTGACCGCGGACAGGGCGCAGAGACCCAGTACTTC. It is translated as CATSDRGQGAETQYF. The rearrangement links TRBV24-1 to TRBJ2-5, with 8 bases identical to TRBD1. V lost 4 bases, J lost 4 bases, and 7 bases stayed unmatched. The CDR3 runs 15 residues. Germline assignment: CDR1 KGHDR and CDR2 SFDVKD.

The CDR3 DNA sequence: TGTGCCACAACCGGGAGGGGAAGGAGGGATACGCAGTATTTT. It is translated as CATTGRGRRDTQYF. The J gene is TRBJ2-3, the V gene TRBV6-1, with TRBD2 matching 8 bases. V shed 10 bases, J shed 6 bases, and the junction held 12 bases outside the gene matches. The CDR3 has 14 residues. CDR1 and CDR2 from the germline V gene are MNHNS and SASEGT.

This clonotype was counted ten times or more. J is TRBJ1-2 and V is TRBV6-5; D ambiguous. The CDR3 is 16 residues long. V lost 0 bases and J 2 bases, leaving 13 bases between the germline ends. The germline CDR1 and CDR2 sequences are MNHEY and SVGAGI. CDR3 coding DNA: TGTGCCAGCAGTTACTCGATAGTTGGACGGAACTATGGCTACACCTTC. It translates to CASSYSIVGRNYGYTF.